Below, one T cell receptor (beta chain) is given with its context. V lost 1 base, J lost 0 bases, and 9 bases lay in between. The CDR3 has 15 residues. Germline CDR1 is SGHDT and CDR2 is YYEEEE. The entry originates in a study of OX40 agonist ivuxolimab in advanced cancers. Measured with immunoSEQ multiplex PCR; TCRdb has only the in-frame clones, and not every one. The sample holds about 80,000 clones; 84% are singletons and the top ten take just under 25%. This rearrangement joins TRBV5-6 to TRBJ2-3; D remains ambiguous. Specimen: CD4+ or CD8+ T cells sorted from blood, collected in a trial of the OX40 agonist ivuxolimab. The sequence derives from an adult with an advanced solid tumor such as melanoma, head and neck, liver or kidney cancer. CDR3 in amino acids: CASSLSGLSTDTQYF. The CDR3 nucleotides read TGTGCCAGCAGCTTGTCAGGTCTGAGCACAGATACGCAGTATTTT.